What follows describes a single T cell receptor beta chain. Its antigen is unknown. The CDR3 is 14 amino acids. CDR1 and CDR2 from the germline V gene are MNHGY and SAAAGT. Trimming cost V 6 bases and J 5 bases, with 16 bases left between them. This sample is part of a study of T cells in localized non-small cell lung cancer. Libraries were prepared by immunoSEQ multiplex PCR; TCRdb keeps only in-frame clonotypes and omits some of them. This sample yields 3,100 or so clones, of which around a fifth are seen a single time; around 6.3% belongs to the top ten. Study findings and constraints: Because researchers sequenced only one region of the tumor, heterogeneity is still possible.

The V gene is TRBV6-8, the J gene TRBJ1-1, with D possibly matching TRBD1 (5 bases). The TCR sequence derives from a man aged 18 to 49 with stage II lung adenocarcinoma. The sequences come from lung tumor tissue, collected before any cancer treatment. CDR3 residues: CASSAVGGSTEAFF. CDR3 nucleotide sequence: TGTGCCAGCAGCGCGGTTGGGGGGAGTACTGAAGCTTTCTTT.